The 20 T cell receptor beta chains in this list originate from one sample, sequenced in a study of blood T cell repertoires in COVID-19 (TCRdb year 2020). Receptor libraries were prepared by the immunoSEQ multiplex PCR assay. What TCRdb holds here is the immuneACCESS table cut down to in-frame rearrangements. Part of the clones is not present; checked against another copy, under half of the missing clones reflect an unresolved V gene, and the others are unexplained. The sample data list around 190,000 clones, and roughly 80% of these were observed just once. Around 12% of the sample rests with the top ten. Sample: peripheral blood. These receptors came from a woman between 45 and 65 years old with acute or convalescent COVID-19.

The chain carries TRBV27 and TRBJ1-1, with 9 positions matching TRBD1. CDR3 length: 18 amino acids. CDR1 and CDR2 from the germline V gene are MNHEY and SMNVEV (reference sequence). J lost 6 bases, V lost 0 bases, and 14 bases had no gene match. CDR3 DNA sequence: TGTGCCAGCAGTTTATCCAACAGGGGGCGCAACACTCATTCTGAAGCTTTCTTT. Its protein product is CASSLSNRGRNTHSEAFF.

This clone was detected only a few times. V is TRBV5-8 and J is TRBJ1-1; 9 nucleotides align to TRBD1. The CDR3 totals 15 residues. With 2 bases clipped from V and 4 bases from J, the junction kept 6 bases outside the gene matches. From germline, CDR1 is SGHTS and CDR2 YDEGEE. The CDR3 DNA reads TGTGCCAGCAGCTTAGGGGACAGGGCGGGCACTGAAGCTTTCTTT. Translated: CASSLGDRAGTEAFF.

V and J are TRBV15 and TRBJ1-2; D is ambiguous. The CDR3 consists of 13 residues. V was cut by 0 bases and J by 4 bases, with 6 bases left in between. CDR1 LNHNV and CDR2 YYDKDF come from the germline V gene (reference sequence). The CDR3 sequence is CATSRERIYGYTF. The CDR3 DNA follows: TGTGCCACCAGCAGAGAGAGGATCTATGGCTACACCTTC.

The chain is built from TRBV24-1 and TRBJ2-1; 11 nucleotides agree with TRBD1. V gave up 9 bases and J gave up 6 bases; unmatched junction bases: 6. CDR1 and CDR2 from the germline V gene are KGHDR and SFDVKD. The length of the CDR3 is 14 residues. CDR3 amino acids: CATGWGQGVNEQFF. Written as DNA, the CDR3 is TGTGCCACCGGGTGGGGACAGGGGGTCAATGAGCAGTTCTTC.

The chain is built from TRBV19 and TRBJ2-7, with TRBD2 as a possible D gene (6 bases). Germline CDR1 LNHDA, CDR2 SQIVND (reference sequence). The CDR3 has 14 amino acids. The V gene lost 6 bases and the J gene lost 2 bases, with 14 bases spanning the gap. CDR3 amino acids: CASSITGVPYEQYF. Here the CDR3 DNA reads TGTGCCAGTAGCATCACGGGGGTTCCCTACGAGCAGTACTTC.

The J gene is TRBJ1-4, the V gene TRBV7-8, with 8 bases lining up with TRBD1. V lost 5 bases, J lost 7 bases, and 6 bases stayed unmatched. The CDR3 sequence is 14 residues long. From germline, CDR1 is SGHVS and CDR2 FQNEAQ. The CDR3 is CASSLWTGREKLFF. The CDR3 DNA sequence: TGTGCCAGCAGCCTCTGGACAGGGCGTGAAAAACTGTTTTTT.

The chain uses TRBV19 and TRBJ1-2; D ambiguous. Trimming took 4 bases from V and 6 from J, leaving 18 bases between them. This CDR3 is built from 15 residues. Looked up from germline, CDR1 is LNHDA and CDR2 is SQIVND (reference sequence). As DNA, the CDR3 is TGTGCCAGTAGTAGATTCCCCCGACAAGTCCATGGCTACACCTTC. It yields the protein CASSRFPRQVHGYTF.

This sequence joins TRBV12-3 or TRBV12-4 and TRBJ1-2; possible D gene TRBD1, 6 bases. This CDR3 has 13 amino acids. V dropped 3 bases and J dropped 4 bases, with 9 bases sitting between them. The CDR3 DNA reads TGTGCCAGCAGTTTCAGGGGCAGCTATGGCTACACCTTC. Amino acid sequence: CASSFRGSYGYTF.

This clone is a singleton in its sample. The genes are TRBV7-2 and TRBJ2-7; 9 nucleotides line up with TRBD2. This CDR3 has 16 residues. The trim removed 1 base at V and 2 bases at J, leaving 6 bases unmatched. Germline V lookup: CDR1 SGHTA, CDR2 FQGNSA. CDR3 nucleotides: TGTGCCAGCAGCTTAGAGGGCACTAGCGGGCCCTACGAGCAGTACTTC. This encodes CASSLEGTSGPYEQYF.

The chain is built from TRBV4-2 and TRBJ2-3; TRBD1 aligns across 7 bases. J gave up 1 base and V 0 bases, and 7 bases lay outside the gene matches. The CDR3 spans 17 residues. The germline gives CDR1 LGHNA, CDR2 YNFKEQ. CDR3 residues: CASSQEGGQVRTDTQYF. The CDR3 DNA sequence: TGTGCCAGCAGCCAAGAAGGCGGACAGGTCCGCACAGATACGCAGTATTTT.

This rearrangement joins TRBV19 to TRBJ1-2; D perhaps matches TRBD1 (6 bases). The germline V gene has CDR1 LNHDA and CDR2 SQIVND (reference sequence). V lost 4 bases and J lost 2, with 17 bases in between. The length of the CDR3 is 16 residues. CDR3 nucleotide sequence: TGTGCCAGTAGTAATGCCGCTAGGCAGGGGAACTATGGCTACACCTTC. Translating gives CASSNAARQGNYGYTF.

The chain uses TRBV9 and TRBJ2-1; no clear D gene. Trimming left V 0 bases short and J 7 bases short, with 11 bases between. Germline V CDR1 and CDR2: SGDLS, YYNGEE. CDR3 length: 14 amino acids. The CDR3 is CASSVGGVKNEQFF. CDR3 bases: TGTGCCAGCAGCGTAGGAGGAGTTAAGAATGAGCAGTTCTTC.

At least ten counts were recorded for this clone. This rearrangement joins TRBV19 to TRBJ1-4; 8 bases agree with TRBD1. Germline trimming cut 4 bases from V and 8 bases from J; bases unmatched to any gene: 12. Germline CDR1 LNHDA, CDR2 SQIVND (reference sequence). This CDR3 is 16 amino acids long. CDR3 sequence: CASSTHRDRSREKLFF. The CDR3 DNA reads as TGTGCCAGTAGTACGCACCGGGACAGGTCGCGGGAAAAACTGTTTTTT. The full variable domain, with the rest looked up from reference TRBV19 and TRBJ1-4, is DGGITQSPKYLFRKEGQNVTLSCEQNLNHDAMYWYRQDPGQGLRLIYYSQIVNDFQKGDIAEGYSVSREKKESFPLTVTSAQKNPTAFYLCASSTHRDRSREKLFFGSGTQLSVL.

CDR3 sequence (DNA): TGCGCCAGCAGTCCCCAAGCGGGGGGAGCCTACAATGAGCAGTTCTTC. This gives the protein CASSPQAGGAYNEQFF. The chain recombines TRBV10-1 with TRBJ2-1; 9 bases are shared with TRBD2. Germline loops: CDR1 WNHNN, CDR2 SYGVQD (reference sequence). The length of the CDR3 is 16 residues. V shed 5 bases, J shed 2 bases, and the junction held 7 bases outside the gene matches.

The CDR3 DNA reads as TGCGCCAGCAGCTCAGGACAGGGGTCGTCCGGGGAGCTGTTTTTT. It specifies CASSSGQGSSGELFF. V usage is TRBV5-1 and J usage is TRBJ2-2; 9 bases map to TRBD1. The length of the CDR3 is 15 residues. Germline V gene data show CDR1 as SGHRS and CDR2 as YFSETQ. With 3 bases clipped from V and 6 bases from J, the junction kept 6 bases outside the gene matches.

This sequence joins TRBV20-1 and TRBJ2-7, with 9 bases that match TRBD1. There are 14 residues in the CDR3. J lost 1 base, V lost 3 bases, and 4 bases had no gene match. CDR1 is DFQATT and CDR2 is SNEGSKA in the germline V gene (reference sequence). For the CDR3, the DNA is TGCAGTGCTAGTCGGGGACAGGGTTCCTACGAGCAGTACTTC. The encoded protein is CSASRGQGSYEQYF.

The rearrangement links TRBV24-1 to TRBJ2-5, with 10 bases identical to TRBD2. CDR1 and CDR2 (germline): KGHDR, SFDVKD. This CDR3 region has 16 residues. Trimming removed 5 bases from V and 4 bases from J; junction bases left unmatched: 9. The CDR3, as DNA: TGTGCCACCAGTGGAACTAGCGGGAAGTCCGGAGAGACCCAGTACTTC. This encodes CATSGTSGKSGETQYF.

This sequence joins TRBV28 and TRBJ2-1, with 10 positions matching TRBD2. This CDR3 is built from 14 residues. Germline V gene sequence: CDR1 MDHEN, CDR2 SYDVKM. V trimming: 11 bases; J trimming: 1 base; junction bases outside the gene matches: 5. This CDR3 reads CAVLAGGSYNEQFF. DNA for the CDR3: TGTGCCGTATTAGCGGGAGGTTCCTACAATGAGCAGTTCTTC.

The table lists this clone with many counts. CDR3 sequence reads: CASSLEYRGPNSPLHF. The CDR3 region has the DNA TGTGCCAGCAGCTTAGAATACAGGGGTCCAAATTCACCCCTCCACTTT. This chain joins TRBV7-9 and TRBJ1-6, with 7 bases aligning to TRBD1. This CDR3 has 16 amino acids. Germline trimming cut 1 base from V and 7 bases from J; bases unmatched to any gene: 7. Germline V gives CDR1 SEHNR, CDR2 FQNEAQ (reference sequence).

The count of this clone is one. The chain has TRBV21-1 and TRBJ1-5. TRBV21-1 is tagged as a pseudogene. This CDR3 region has 22 residues. CDR3 in amino acids: CASSEQNPLLLCEAYSRQPQHF. The CDR3 region has the DNA TGTGCCAGCAGCGAACAAAACCCCCTCCTTTTATGCGAGGCCTATTCAAGGCAGCCCCAGCATTTT.